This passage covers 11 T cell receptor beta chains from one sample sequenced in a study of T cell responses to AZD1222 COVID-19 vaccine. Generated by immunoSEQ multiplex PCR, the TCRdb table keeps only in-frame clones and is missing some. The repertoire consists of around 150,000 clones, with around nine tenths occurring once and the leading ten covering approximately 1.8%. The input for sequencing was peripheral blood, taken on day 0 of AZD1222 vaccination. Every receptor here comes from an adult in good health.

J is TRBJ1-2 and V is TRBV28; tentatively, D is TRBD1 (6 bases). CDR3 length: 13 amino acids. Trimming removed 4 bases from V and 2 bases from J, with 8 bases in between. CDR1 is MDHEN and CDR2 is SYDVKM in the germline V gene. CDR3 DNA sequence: TGTGCCAGCAGTTGGACAGCAAACTATGGCTACACCTTC. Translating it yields CASSWTANYGYTF.

CDR3 nucleotide sequence: TGTGCCAGCAGCCAAAGGTGGGGGGAGGGGGTTAATTCACCCCTCCACTTT. Translating gives CASSQRWGEGVNSPLHF. V gene TRBV7-9 combines with J gene TRBJ1-6; maybe TRBD1 (6 bases). CDR3 length equals 17 residues. V was pared by 5 bases and J by 6 bases, with 20 bases between. From germline, CDR1 is SEHNR and CDR2 FQNEAQ (reference sequence).

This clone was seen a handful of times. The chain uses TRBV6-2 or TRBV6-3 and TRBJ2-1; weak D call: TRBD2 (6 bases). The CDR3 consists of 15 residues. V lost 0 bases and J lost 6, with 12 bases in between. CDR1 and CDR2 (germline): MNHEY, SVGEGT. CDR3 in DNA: TGTGCCAGCAGTTACTCGACTAGTGGGAGCAATGAGCAGTTCTTC. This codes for CASSYSTSGSNEQFF.

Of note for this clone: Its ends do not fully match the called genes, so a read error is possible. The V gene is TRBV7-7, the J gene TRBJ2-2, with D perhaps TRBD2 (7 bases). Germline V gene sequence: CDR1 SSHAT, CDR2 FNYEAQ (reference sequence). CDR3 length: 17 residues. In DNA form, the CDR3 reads TGTGCTAGCAGCTTAGGGGCCGGGGGGCCAAACACCGGGGAGCTGTTTTTT. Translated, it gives CASSLGAGGPNTGELFF. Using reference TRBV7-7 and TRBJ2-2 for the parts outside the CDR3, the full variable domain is GAGVSQSPRYKVTKRGQDVTLRCDPISSHATLYWYQQALGQGPEFLTYFNYEAQPDKSGLPSDRFSAERPEGSISTLTIQRTEQRDSAMYRCASSLGAGGPNTGELFFGEGSRLTVL.

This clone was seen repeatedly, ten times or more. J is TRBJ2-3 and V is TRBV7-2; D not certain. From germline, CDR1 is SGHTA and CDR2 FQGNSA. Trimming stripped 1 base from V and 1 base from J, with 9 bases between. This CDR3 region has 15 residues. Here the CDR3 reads CASSLGSGGTDTQYF. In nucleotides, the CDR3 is TGTGCCAGCAGCTTAGGAAGTGGAGGCACAGATACGCAGTATTTT. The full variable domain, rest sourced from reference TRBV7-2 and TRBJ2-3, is GAGVSQSPSNKVTEKGKDVELRCDPISGHTALYWYRQSLGQGLEFLIYFQGNSAPDKSGLPSDRFSAERTGGSVSTLTIQRTQQEDSAVYLCASSLGSGGTDTQYFGPGTRLTVL.

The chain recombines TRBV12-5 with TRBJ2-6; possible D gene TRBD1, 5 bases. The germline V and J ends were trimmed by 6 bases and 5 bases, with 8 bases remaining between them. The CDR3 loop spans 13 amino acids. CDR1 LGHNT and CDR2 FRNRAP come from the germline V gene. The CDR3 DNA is TGTGCTAGTGGACAGGACAGGGCCAACGTCCTGACTTTC. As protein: CASGQDRANVLTF.

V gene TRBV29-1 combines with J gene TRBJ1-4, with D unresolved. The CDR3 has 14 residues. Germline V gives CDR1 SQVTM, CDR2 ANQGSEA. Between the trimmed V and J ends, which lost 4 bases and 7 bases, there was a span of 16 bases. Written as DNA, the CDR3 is TGCAGCGTTGTAGTTTGGGCTGCTGGTGAAAAACTGTTTTTT. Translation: CSVVVWAAGEKLFF.

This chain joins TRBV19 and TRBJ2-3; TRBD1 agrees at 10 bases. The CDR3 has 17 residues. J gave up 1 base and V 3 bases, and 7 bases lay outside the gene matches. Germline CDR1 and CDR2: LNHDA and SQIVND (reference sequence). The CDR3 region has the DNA TGTGCCAGTAGTATCGAAGTCGGGACAGGGGGCACAGATACGCAGTATTTT. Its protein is CASSIEVGTGGTDTQYF. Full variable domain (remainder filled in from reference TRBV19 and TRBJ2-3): DGGITQSPKYLFRKEGQNVTLSCEQNLNHDAMYWYRQDPGQGLRLIYYSQIVNDFQKGDIAEGYSVSREKKESFPLTVTSAQKNPTAFYLCASSIEVGTGGTDTQYFGPGTRLTVL.

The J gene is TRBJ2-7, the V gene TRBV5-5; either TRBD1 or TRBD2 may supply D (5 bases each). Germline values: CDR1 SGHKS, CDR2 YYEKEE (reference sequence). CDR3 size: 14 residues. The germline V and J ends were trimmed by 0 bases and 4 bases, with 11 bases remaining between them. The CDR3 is CASSLETAEYEQYF. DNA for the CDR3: TGTGCCAGCAGCTTGGAGACAGCGGAATACGAGCAGTACTTC.

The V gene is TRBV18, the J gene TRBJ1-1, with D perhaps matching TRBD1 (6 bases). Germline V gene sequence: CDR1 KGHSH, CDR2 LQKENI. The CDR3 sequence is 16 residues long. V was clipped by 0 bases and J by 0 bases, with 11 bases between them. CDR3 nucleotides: TGTGCCAGCTCACCACCTCAGGGGAGGTTGAACACTGAAGCTTTCTTT. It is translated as CASSPPQGRLNTEAFF.

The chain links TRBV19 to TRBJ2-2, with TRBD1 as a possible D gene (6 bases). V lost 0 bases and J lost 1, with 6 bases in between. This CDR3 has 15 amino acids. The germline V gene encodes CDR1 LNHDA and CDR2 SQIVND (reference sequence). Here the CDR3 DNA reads TGTGCCAGTAGTATAGAACAGGGGAACACCGGGGAGCTGTTTTTT. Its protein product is CASSIEQGNTGELFF. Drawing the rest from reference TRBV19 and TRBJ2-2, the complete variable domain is DGGITQSPKYLFRKEGQNVTLSCEQNLNHDAMYWYRQDPGQGLRLIYYSQIVNDFQKGDIAEGYSVSREKKESFPLTVTSAQKNPTAFYLCASSIEQGNTGELFFGEGSRLTVL.